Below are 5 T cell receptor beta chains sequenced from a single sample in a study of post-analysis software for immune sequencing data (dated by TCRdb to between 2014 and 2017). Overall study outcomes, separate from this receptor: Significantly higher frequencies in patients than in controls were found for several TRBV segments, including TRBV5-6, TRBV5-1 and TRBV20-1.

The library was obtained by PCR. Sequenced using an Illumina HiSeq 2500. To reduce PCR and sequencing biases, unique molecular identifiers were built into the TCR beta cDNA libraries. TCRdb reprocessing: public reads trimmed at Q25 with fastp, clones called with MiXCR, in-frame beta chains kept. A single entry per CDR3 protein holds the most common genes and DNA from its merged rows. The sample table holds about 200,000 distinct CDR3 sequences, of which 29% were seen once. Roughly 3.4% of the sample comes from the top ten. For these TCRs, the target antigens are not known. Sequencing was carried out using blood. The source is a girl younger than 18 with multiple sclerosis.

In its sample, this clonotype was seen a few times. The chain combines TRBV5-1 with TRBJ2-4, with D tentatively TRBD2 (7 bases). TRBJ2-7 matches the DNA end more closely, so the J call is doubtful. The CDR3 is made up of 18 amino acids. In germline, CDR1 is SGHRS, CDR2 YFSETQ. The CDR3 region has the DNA TGCGCCAGCAGCTTGTTTATGGGGGGGCAGGTAGGTAGCCACGAGCAGTACTTC. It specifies CASSLFMGGQVGSHEQYF.

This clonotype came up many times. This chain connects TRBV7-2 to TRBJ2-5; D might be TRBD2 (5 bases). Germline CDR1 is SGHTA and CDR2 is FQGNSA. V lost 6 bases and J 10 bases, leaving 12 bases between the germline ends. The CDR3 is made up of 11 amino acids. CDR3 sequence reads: CASRPRGNQYF. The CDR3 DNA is TGTGCCAGCAGACCCCGAGGGAACCAGTACTTC. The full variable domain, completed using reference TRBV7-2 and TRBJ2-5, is GAGVSQSPSNKVTEKGKDVELRCDPISGHTALYWYRQSLGQGLEFLIYFQGNSAPDKSGLPSDRFSAERTGGSVSTLTIQRTQQEDSAVYLCASRPRGNQYFGPGTRLLVL.

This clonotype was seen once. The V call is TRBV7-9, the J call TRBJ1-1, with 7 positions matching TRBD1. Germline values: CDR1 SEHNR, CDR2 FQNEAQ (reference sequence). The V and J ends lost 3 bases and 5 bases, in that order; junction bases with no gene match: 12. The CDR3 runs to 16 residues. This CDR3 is CASSFSPGGLGTEAFF. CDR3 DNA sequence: TGTGCCAGCAGCTTTTCGCCAGGGGGTCTTGGGACTGAAGCTTTCTTT.

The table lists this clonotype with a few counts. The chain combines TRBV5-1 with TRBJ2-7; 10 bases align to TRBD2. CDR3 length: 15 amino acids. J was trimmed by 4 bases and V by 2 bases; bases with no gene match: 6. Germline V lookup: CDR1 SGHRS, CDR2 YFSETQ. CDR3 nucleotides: TGCGCCAGCAGCTTACGAGCGGGAGGGCAGTACGAGCAGTACTTC. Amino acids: CASSLRAGGQYEQYF.

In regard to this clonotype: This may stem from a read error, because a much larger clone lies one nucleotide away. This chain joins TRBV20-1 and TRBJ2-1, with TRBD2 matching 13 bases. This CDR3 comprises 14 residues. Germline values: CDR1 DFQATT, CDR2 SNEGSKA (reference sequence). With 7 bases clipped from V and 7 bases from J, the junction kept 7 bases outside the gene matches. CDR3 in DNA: TGCAGTGTCGTTACTAGCGGGGGGGCAAATGAGCAGTTCTTC. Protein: CSVVTSGGANEQFF.